The 30 T cell receptor beta chains presented below share a single source sample, sequenced in a study of T cell repertoires in cytomegalovirus infection (dated by TCRdb to about 2019). Their antigen targets remain unknown. The instrument was an Illumina HiSeq 1500. TCRdb reanalyzed the raw reads on its own, using fastp at Q25 for trimming and MiXCR for clone calling, and kept in-frame beta chains. Rows with one shared CDR3 protein collapse into an entry with the most common genes and DNA. The table for this sample lists around 130,000 distinct CDR3 sequences; roughly 25% of them were counted only once. The ten most abundant clones make up roughly 33% of the sample. The sequencing sample was made of PBMCs, sequenced either directly or after in vitro stimulation (not recorded which). These receptors were obtained from a human donor in good health (CMV status not recorded). Some clones in this sample may be carry-over from other donors' samples.

The V gene is TRBV19, the J gene TRBJ2-3; no definite D call. The CDR3 loop spans 16 amino acids. The V end was cut by 4 bases, the J end by 5 bases, with 19 bases between. Germline-derived CDR1 and CDR2 are LNHDA and SQIVND (reference sequence). CDR3 amino acids: CASSTEEALSRDTQYF. The CDR3 nucleotides read TGTGCCAGTAGTACCGAAGAGGCCCTTTCGAGAGATACGCAGTATTTT.

The gene calls are TRBV7-2 and TRBJ2-5; D is unresolved. Trimming stripped 5 bases from V and 4 bases from J, with 8 bases between. This CDR3 is 12 amino acids long. Germline CDR1 reads SGHTA; CDR2 reads FQGNSA. The CDR3 DNA sequence: TGTGCCAGCAGCGCCTTCAGAGAGACCCAGTACTTC. Translating gives CASSAFRETQYF. The full variable domain, rest sourced from reference TRBV7-2 and TRBJ2-5, is GAGVSQSPSNKVTEKGKDVELRCDPISGHTALYWYRQSLGQGLEFLIYFQGNSAPDKSGLPSDRFSAERTGGSVSTLTIQRTQQEDSAVYLCASSAFRETQYFGPGTRLLVL.

The chain has TRBV28 and TRBJ2-1, with 12 nucleotides matching TRBD2. Germline-derived CDR1 and CDR2 are MDHEN and SYDVKM. The CDR3 extends over 16 amino acids. Trimming removed 2 bases from V and 5 bases from J; junction bases left unmatched: 4. CDR3 DNA sequence: TGTGCCAGCAGTTTAACTAGACTAGCGGGAGACAATGAGCAGTTCTTC. Its protein product is CASSLTRLAGDNEQFF.

This clonotype was seen a few times. The V and J genes are TRBV25-1 and TRBJ2-2; D is possibly TRBD1 or TRBD2 (5 bases each). Trimming left V 8 bases short and J 4 bases short, with 5 bases between. The CDR3 has 11 residues. CDR1 is MGHDK and CDR2 is SYGVNS in the germline V gene. CDR3 sequence: CASGGTGELFF. The CDR3 nucleotides are TGTGCCAGCGGGGGCACCGGGGAGCTGTTTTTT.

This clonotype has more than one count but fewer than ten. The chain uses TRBV4-3 and TRBJ2-1; 12 nucleotides match TRBD2. The V segment lost 4 bases and the J segment 5 bases; nucleotides outside the gene matches: 9. This CDR3 comprises 17 residues. The germline V gene has CDR1 LGHNA and CDR2 YSLEER. The CDR3 is CASSLYWTSGDHNEQFF. CDR3 DNA: TGCGCCAGCAGCCTATACTGGACTAGCGGGGATCACAATGAGCAGTTCTTC.

In its sample, this clonotype was seen a few times. The chain combines TRBV7-2 with TRBJ2-3, with a possible D match to TRBD2 (5 bases). Germline values: CDR1 SGHTA, CDR2 FQGNSA. Trimming left V 8 bases short and J 3 bases short, with 15 bases between. The CDR3 runs 14 residues. The CDR3 coding sequence is TGTGCCAGCCAAATGGCTAGGGAGACAGATACGCAGTATTTT. This sequence encodes CASQMARETDTQYF.

This clonotype was detected only a few times. The chain joins TRBV18 to TRBJ2-7; weak D call: TRBD1 (6 bases). V lost 2 bases and J lost 2, with 10 bases in between. The CDR3 extends over 14 amino acids. Germline CDR1 and CDR2: KGHSH and LQKENI. The CDR3 bases are TGTGCCAGCTCACCATCCTGGGACACCTACGAGCAGTACGTC. This encodes CASSPSWDTYEQYV.

DNA for the CDR3: TGTGCCAGCAGTGGACAGAGCTCCTACAATGAGCAGTTCTTC. Encoded protein: CASSGQSSYNEQFF. The chain carries TRBV27 and TRBJ2-1; tentatively, D is TRBD1 (6 bases). Deletions cut 5 bases from V and 0 bases from J, with 8 bases between. CDR1 and CDR2 from the germline V gene are MNHEY and SMNVEV (reference sequence). CDR3 length: 14 residues.

This clonotype came up a few times. The rearrangement joins TRBV7-2 to TRBJ2-7, with 8 bases that match TRBD2. The V segment lost 1 base and the J segment 6 bases; nucleotides outside the gene matches: 8. The CDR3 contains 15 residues. Germline V gene lookup returns CDR1 SGHTA and CDR2 FQGNSA. The CDR3 spells CASSLGGGRLREQYF. The CDR3 DNA sequence: TGTGCCAGCAGCTTAGGAGGCGGGAGGTTACGCGAGCAGTACTTC.

This clonotype showed up just a few times. This chain connects TRBV9 to TRBJ2-7; 9 bases match TRBD2. After removal of 0 bases from V and 3 bases from J, the junction contained 4 bases not matched to a gene. Germline CDR1 reads SGDLS; CDR2 reads YYNGEE. The CDR3 is 15 residues long. The CDR3 is CASSVGASGIYEQYV. The CDR3 DNA sequence: TGTGCCAGCAGCGTAGGGGCTAGCGGGATCTACGAGCAGTACGTC.

This clonotype was detected many times. This sequence joins TRBV7-2 and TRBJ1-2; unclear D gene. Germline CDR1 SGHTA, CDR2 FQGNSA. The CDR3 length is 13 residues. V lost 5 bases and J 5 bases, leaving 12 bases between the germline ends. Here the CDR3 reads CASSLDHSYGYTF. The CDR3 DNA follows: TGTGCCAGCAGCCTCGACCATTCTTATGGCTACACCTTC. The entire variable domain, with the rest obtained from reference TRBV7-2 and TRBJ1-2, is as follows: GAGVSQSPSNKVTEKGKDVELRCDPISGHTALYWYRQSLGQGLEFLIYFQGNSAPDKSGLPSDRFSAERTGGSVSTLTIQRTQQEDSAVYLCASSLDHSYGYTFGSGTRLTVV.

The sample holds many counts of this clonotype. The chain links TRBV7-2 to TRBJ2-3, with TRBD2 matching over 7 bases. Germline CDR1 SGHTA, CDR2 FQGNSA. The CDR3 is made up of 16 amino acids. V lost 0 bases and J lost 1; bases outside the gene matches: 4. CDR3 DNA sequence: TGTGCCAGCAGCTTAGCGGGAGGGCCTGGCACAGATACGCAGTATTTT. Encoded protein: CASSLAGGPGTDTQYF.

This clonotype appeared many times. V usage is TRBV7-2 and J usage is TRBJ2-1, with D perhaps TRBD2 (6 bases). Germline V lookup: CDR1 SGHTA, CDR2 FQGNSA. The CDR3 is made up of 15 amino acids. V was clipped by 5 bases and J by 4 bases, with 15 bases between them. The chain's CDR3 is CASSPEGLAYNEQFF. The CDR3 DNA is TGTGCCAGCAGCCCCGAGGGGCTAGCGTACAATGAGCAGTTCTTC.

The chain has TRBV7-9 and TRBJ2-1; TRBD2 might be the D (6 bases). Germline assignment: CDR1 SEHNR and CDR2 FQNEAQ (reference sequence). The V end was cut by 5 bases, the J end by 6 bases, with 11 bases between. The CDR3 has 13 amino acids. CDR3 loop: CASSPAGFNEQFF. CDR3 nucleotide sequence: TGTGCCAGCAGCCCCGCGGGATTCAATGAGCAGTTCTTC.

V gene TRBV5-1 combines with J gene TRBJ1-3; unclear D gene. With 1 base removed from V and 2 bases from J, the gap between germline ends came to 4 bases. The germline V gene has CDR1 SGHRS and CDR2 YFSETQ. This CDR3 has 13 residues. The CDR3 nucleotides read TGCGCCAGCAGCTTGTCACCTGGAAACACCATATATTTT. Amino acid sequence: CASSLSPGNTIYF.

In this sample, this clonotype turned up a few times. The chain links TRBV6-1 to TRBJ2-7; 10 bases map to TRBD1. Germline V lookup: CDR1 MNHNS, CDR2 SASEGT. The CDR3 length is 18 residues. J lost 2 bases, V lost 4 bases, and 14 bases had no gene match. CDR3 region: CASSVHHRDRGFPYEQYF. As DNA, the CDR3 is TGTGCCAGCAGTGTACACCACCGGGACAGGGGATTTCCCTACGAGCAGTACTTC.

Here the CDR3 DNA reads TGTGCCACCAGTGATCAGGGTGAGGAGACCCAGTACTTC. Translation: CATSDQGEETQYF. The V call is TRBV24-1, the J call TRBJ2-5; D possibly corresponds to TRBD1 (5 bases). The ends were cut back, 3 bases at V and 5 bases at J, with 9 bases in the middle. Germline V lookup: CDR1 KGHDR, CDR2 SFDVKD. The CDR3 extends over 13 amino acids.

This clonotype appeared a few times. The chain uses TRBV5-1 and TRBJ2-3; 8 bases fit TRBD2. Germline V gene sequence: CDR1 SGHRS, CDR2 YFSETQ. This CDR3 is built from 15 residues. J was trimmed by 4 bases and V by 3 bases; bases with no gene match: 7. CDR3 nucleotide sequence: TGCGCCAGCAGCTCCTCAGCGGGAGTATCAGATACGCAGTATTTT. Translation gives CASSSSAGVSDTQYF.

This clonotype occurred a few times. The V and J genes are TRBV2 and TRBJ1-5; 7 positions match TRBD1. The trim removed 6 bases at V and 0 bases at J, leaving 5 bases unmatched. CDR3 size: 15 residues. Germline loops: CDR1 SNHLY, CDR2 FYNNEI. The CDR3, as DNA: TGTGCCAGCAGCCTGACAGGGAATAGCAATCAGCCCCAGCATTTT. Translation: CASSLTGNSNQPQHF.

V and J are TRBV7-8 and TRBJ2-7; D possibly corresponds to TRBD1 (5 bases). Trimming left V 1 base short and J 5 bases short, with 15 bases between. The germline gives CDR1 SGHVS, CDR2 FQNEAQ. This CDR3 contains 15 residues. The CDR3 nucleotides read TGTGCCAGCAGCTTAGATCCAGGGCCGAACGACGAGCAGTACTTC. Encoded protein: CASSLDPGPNDEQYF.

This clonotype was recorded a few times. CDR3 region: CASSYGQGRDEQYF. The CDR3 coding sequence is TGTGCCAGCAGTTACGGACAGGGACGGGACGAGCAGTACTTC. The J gene is TRBJ2-7, the V gene TRBV6-2 or TRBV6-3; TRBD1 matches at 8 bases. Germline V gene sequence: CDR1 MNHEY, CDR2 SVGEGT. Trimming cost V 2 bases and J 5 bases; bases outside gene matches: 5. The CDR3 has 14 amino acids.

This clonotype has more than one count but fewer than ten. The chain recombines TRBV27 with TRBJ1-1; D unclear. CDR1 MNHEY and CDR2 SMNVEV come from the germline V gene (reference sequence). V was cut by 2 bases and J by 2 bases, with 9 bases left in between. The CDR3 totals 14 residues. The CDR3 nucleotides read TGTGCCAGCAGTTTAGGAGCGAGCAACACTGAAGCTTTCTTT. It specifies CASSLGASNTEAFF.

In its sample, this clonotype was seen a few times. At one end, the junction sequence differs from germline, possibly due to a read error. V usage is TRBV7-6 and J usage is TRBJ2-5, with D tentatively TRBD1 (6 bases). Germline loops: CDR1 SGHVS, CDR2 FNYEAQ. The CDR3 consists of 12 residues. CDR3 coding DNA: TGTGCCAGCAGCTTATCAGGGGAGATCCAGTACTTC. Protein: CASSLSGEIQYF.

This clonotype was detected ten times or more. The chain recombines TRBV4-1 with TRBJ2-1, with D perhaps TRBD2 (5 bases). Germline CDR1 MGHRA, CDR2 YSYEKL. The CDR3 totals 17 residues. Trimming removed 5 bases from V and 0 bases from J, with 17 bases in between. The CDR3 nucleotides are TGCGCCAGCAGCTTGAGGGCAGGAATCATCTCCTACAATGAGCAGTTCTTC. Encoded protein: CASSLRAGIISYNEQFF.

The V call is TRBV20-1, the J call TRBJ2-7; TRBD2 matches at 7 bases. Unmatched junction bases numbered 12, after V lost 6 bases and J lost 1 base. The V gene's germline CDR1 is DFQATT and CDR2 SNEGSKA (reference sequence). This CDR3 contains 15 residues. CDR3 region: CSAAGVRDLSYEQYF. For the CDR3, the DNA is TGCAGTGCGGCGGGGGTCCGAGACCTATCCTACGAGCAGTACTTC.

The chain is built from TRBV2 and TRBJ1-2; D call uncertain. The CDR3 totals 17 residues. Trimming cost V 4 bases and J 5 bases, with 23 bases left between them. CDR1 and CDR2 (germline): SNHLY, FYNNEI. Here the CDR3 DNA reads TGTGCCAGCAGTGTCATACGGACCGGTCGGCTTTCGTATGGCTACACCTTC. Its translation is CASSVIRTGRLSYGYTF.

The chain uses TRBV20-1 and TRBJ1-1, with D hard to call. The CDR3 spans 14 residues. Germline CDR1 DFQATT, CDR2 SNEGSKA (reference sequence). V gave up 7 bases and J gave up 2 bases, with 17 bases separating them. CDR3 nucleotide sequence: TGCAGTGTCTCAAGGGCAGGAGGCAACACTGAAGCTTTCTTT. This translates into CSVSRAGGNTEAFF.

The rearrangement uses TRBV20-1 and TRBJ2-1; 8 positions match TRBD1. Germline CDR1 is DFQATT and CDR2 is SNEGSKA (reference sequence). With 5 bases clipped from V and 4 bases from J, the junction kept 7 bases outside the gene matches. The CDR3 is 14 amino acids. The CDR3 is CSAAGTGTYNEQFF. In DNA, the CDR3 is TGCAGTGCTGCCGGGACAGGAACTTACAATGAGCAGTTCTTC.

This clonotype was observed a few times. The CDR3 protein is CASSWLAGSSYNEQFF. The CDR3 coding sequence is TGTGCCAGCAGCTGGCTAGCGGGAAGCTCCTACAATGAGCAGTTCTTC. This rearrangement joins TRBV11-2 to TRBJ2-1; 9 positions agree with TRBD2. Germline V lookup: CDR1 SGHAT, CDR2 FQNNGV. V shed 4 bases and J 0 bases; nucleotides not matched to a gene: 4. The CDR3 runs to 16 residues. Full variable domain (missing parts from reference TRBV11-2 and TRBJ2-1): EAGVAQSPRYKIIEKRQSVAFWCNPISGHATLYWYQQILGQGPKLLIQFQNNGVVDDSQLPKDRFSAERLKGVDSTLKIQPAKLEDSAVYLCASSWLAGSSYNEQFFGPGTRLTVL.

This clonotype was counted between two and nine times. V and J are TRBV7-2 and TRBJ2-6; D gene ambiguous. V lost 8 bases and J 0 bases, leaving 5 bases between the germline ends. This CDR3 region has 13 residues. Germline assignment: CDR1 SGHTA and CDR2 FQGNSA. CDR3 amino acids: CASVLSGANVLTF. The CDR3 DNA follows: TGTGCCAGCGTACTCTCTGGGGCCAACGTCCTGACTTTC.